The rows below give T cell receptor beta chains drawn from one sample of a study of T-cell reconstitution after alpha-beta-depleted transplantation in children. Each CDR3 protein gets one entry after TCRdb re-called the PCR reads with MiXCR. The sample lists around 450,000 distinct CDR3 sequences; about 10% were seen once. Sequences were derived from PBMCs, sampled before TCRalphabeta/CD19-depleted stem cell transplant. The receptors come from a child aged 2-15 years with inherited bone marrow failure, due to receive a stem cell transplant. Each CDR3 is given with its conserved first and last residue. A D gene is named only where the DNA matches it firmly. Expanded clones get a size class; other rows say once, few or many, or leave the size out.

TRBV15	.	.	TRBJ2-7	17	TGTGCCACCAGCAGAGATTCGGCAGGGCGGGCCTCCTACGAGCAGTACTTC	CATSRDSAGRASYEQYF
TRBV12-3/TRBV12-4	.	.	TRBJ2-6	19	TGTACCTTCTCCTCCCCCCGACCAGGGGACATCTCTGGGGCCAACGTCCTGACTTTC	CTFSSPRPGDISGANVLTF
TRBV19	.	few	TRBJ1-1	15	TGTGCCAGTAGTATAGATGGGGGGGATCCGACTGAAGCTTTCTTT	CASSIDGGDPTEAFF
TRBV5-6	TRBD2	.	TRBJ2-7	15	TGTGCCAGCAGCTTTAGCGGGAGGGTAGAGGACGAGCAGTACTTC	CASSFSGRVEDEQYF
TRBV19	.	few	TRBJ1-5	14	TGTGCCAGTACCCCCACTAGCGGGCAGCAGCCCCAGCATTTT	CASTPTSGQQPQHF
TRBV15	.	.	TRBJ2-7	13	TGTGCCACCAGTCCGGGACGAGAATACGAGCAGTACTTC	CATSPGREYEQYF
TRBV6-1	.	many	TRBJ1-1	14	TGTGCCAGCAGGAAAACTTTCGGGCCGACTGAAGCTTTCTTT	CASRKTFGPTEAFF
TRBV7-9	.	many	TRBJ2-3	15	TGTGCCAGCAGTGCCCTGTCCGGGGCCACAGATACGCAGTATTTT	CASSALSGATDTQYF
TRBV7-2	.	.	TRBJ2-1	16	TGTGCCAGCAGCTTAGAGCTATGGACAGCCTACAATGAGCAGTTCTTC	CASSLELWTAYNEQFF
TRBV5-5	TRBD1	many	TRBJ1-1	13	TGTGCCAGCAGCTTGGTGGCAGGGGGTGAAGCTTTCTTT	CASSLVAGGEAFF
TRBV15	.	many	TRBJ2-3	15	TGTGCCACCAGCGACGGGACTCTAGATACAGATACGCAGTATTTT	CATSDGTLDTDTQYF
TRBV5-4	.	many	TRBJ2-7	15	TGTGCCAGCAGCCCCGGGACGTTCATCTCCTACGAGCAGTACTTC	CASSPGTFISYEQYF
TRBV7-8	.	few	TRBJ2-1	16	TGTGCCAGCAGCCCGGGACCGCGGTATTCCTACAATGAGCAGTTCTTC	CASSPGPRYSYNEQFF
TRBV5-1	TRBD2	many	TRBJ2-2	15	TGCGCCAGCAGCTTTACAGCGGGAGAAGCCGGGGAGCTGTTTTTT	CASSFTAGEAGELFF
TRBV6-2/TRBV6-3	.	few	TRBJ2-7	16	TGTGCCAGCAGTTACTCCGCCCTCTCTCGGGGCTACGAGCAGTACTTC	CASSYSALSRGYEQYF
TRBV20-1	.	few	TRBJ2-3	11	TGCAGTGCCCTACTAACAGATACGCAGTATTTT	CSALLTDTQYF
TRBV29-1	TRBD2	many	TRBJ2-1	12	TGCAGCGTTGGGCTGGGAGGGCATGAGCAGTTCTTC	CSVGLGGHEQFF
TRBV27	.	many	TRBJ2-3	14	TGTGCCAGCAGTTTCGCGGACCTTCCAGATACGCAGTATTTT	CASSFADLPDTQYF
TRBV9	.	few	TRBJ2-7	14	TGTGCCAGCAGCGTAGGTTCTGGTACCTACGAGCAGTACTTC	CASSVGSGTYEQYF
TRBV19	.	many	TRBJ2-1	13	TGTGCCAGTAGTATAAAAGGGTTGACTGAGCAGTTCTTC	CASSIKGLTEQFF
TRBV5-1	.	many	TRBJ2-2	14	TGCGCCAGCAGCGTGGACAGAAACACCGGGGAGCTGTTTTTT	CASSVDRNTGELFF
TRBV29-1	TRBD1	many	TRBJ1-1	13	TGCAGCACAACAGGGGGCGTGGACACTGAAGCTTTCTTT	CSTTGGVDTEAFF
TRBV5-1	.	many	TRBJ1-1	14	TGCGCCAGCAGCGGGGACGGCCTGAACACTGAAGCTTTCTTT	CASSGDGLNTEAFF
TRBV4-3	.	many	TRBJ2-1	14	TGCGCCAGCAGCCAAGATGTGGTGAACAATGAGCAGTTCTTC	CASSQDVVNNEQFF
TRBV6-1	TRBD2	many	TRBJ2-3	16	TGTGCCAGCAGTGGGATTCCGGGACTAGGCACAGATACGCAGTATTTT	CASSGIPGLGTDTQYF